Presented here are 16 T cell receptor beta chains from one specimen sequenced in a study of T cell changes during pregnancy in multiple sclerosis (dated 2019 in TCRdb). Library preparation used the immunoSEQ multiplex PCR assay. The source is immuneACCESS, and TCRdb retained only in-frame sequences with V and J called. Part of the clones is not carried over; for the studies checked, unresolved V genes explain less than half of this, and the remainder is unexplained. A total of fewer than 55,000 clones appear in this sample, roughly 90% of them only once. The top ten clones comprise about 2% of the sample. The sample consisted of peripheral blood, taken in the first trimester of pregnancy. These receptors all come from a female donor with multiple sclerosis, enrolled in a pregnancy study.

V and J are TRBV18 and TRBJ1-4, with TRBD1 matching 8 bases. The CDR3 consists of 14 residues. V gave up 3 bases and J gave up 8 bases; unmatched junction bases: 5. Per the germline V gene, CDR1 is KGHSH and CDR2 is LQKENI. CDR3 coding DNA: TGTGCCAGCTCACCGGAGACAGGGGTCGAAAAACTGTTTTTT. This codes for CASSPETGVEKLFF.

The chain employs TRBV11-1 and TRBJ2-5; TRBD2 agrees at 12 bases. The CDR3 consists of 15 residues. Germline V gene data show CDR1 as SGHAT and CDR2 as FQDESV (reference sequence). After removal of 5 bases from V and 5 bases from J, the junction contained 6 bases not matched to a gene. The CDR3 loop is CASSGRLAGAETQYF. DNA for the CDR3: TGTGCCAGCAGCGGCAGACTAGCGGGGGCTGAGACCCAGTACTTC.

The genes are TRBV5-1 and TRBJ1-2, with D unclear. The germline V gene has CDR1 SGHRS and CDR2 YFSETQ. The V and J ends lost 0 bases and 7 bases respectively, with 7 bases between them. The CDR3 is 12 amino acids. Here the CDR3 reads CASSLERGGYTF. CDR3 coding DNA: TGCGCCAGCAGCTTGGAACGCGGTGGCTACACCTTC.

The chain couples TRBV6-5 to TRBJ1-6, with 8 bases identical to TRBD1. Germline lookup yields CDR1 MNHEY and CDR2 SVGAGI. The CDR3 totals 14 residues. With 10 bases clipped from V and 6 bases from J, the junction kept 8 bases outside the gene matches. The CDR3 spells CATSGTGVNSPLHF. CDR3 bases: TGTGCCACCTCCGGGACAGGAGTTAATTCACCCCTCCACTTT.

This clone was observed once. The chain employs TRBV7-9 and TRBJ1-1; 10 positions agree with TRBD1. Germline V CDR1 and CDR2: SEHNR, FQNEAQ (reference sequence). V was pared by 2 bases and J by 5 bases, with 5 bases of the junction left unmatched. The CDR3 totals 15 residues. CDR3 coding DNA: TGTGCCAGCAGCTTACGACAGGGGGCGGCGACTGAAGCTTTCTTT. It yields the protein CASSLRQGAATEAFF.

The CDR3 reads CASSLLTSPETQYF. DNA of the CDR3: TGCGCCAGCAGCTTGTTAACTAGCCCAGAGACCCAGTACTTC. The chain employs TRBV5-1 and TRBJ2-5, with D perhaps matching TRBD2 (6 bases). The germline V gene encodes CDR1 SGHRS and CDR2 YFSETQ. V shed 1 base and J shed 4 bases, with 11 bases lying between them. There are 14 residues in the CDR3. Using reference TRBV5-1 and TRBJ2-5 for the parts outside the CDR3, the full variable domain is KAGVTQTPRYLIKTRGQQVTLSCSPISGHRSVSWYQQTPGQGLQFLFEYFSETQRNKGNFPGRFSGRQFSNSRSEMNVSTLELGDSALYLCASSLLTSPETQYFGPGTRLLVL.

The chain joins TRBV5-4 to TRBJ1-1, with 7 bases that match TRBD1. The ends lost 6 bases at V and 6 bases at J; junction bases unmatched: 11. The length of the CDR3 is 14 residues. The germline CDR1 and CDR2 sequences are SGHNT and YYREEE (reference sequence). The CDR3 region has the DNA TGTGCCAGCAACTTACACAGGGGCTCCGCTGAAGCTTTCTTT. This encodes CASNLHRGSAEAFF.

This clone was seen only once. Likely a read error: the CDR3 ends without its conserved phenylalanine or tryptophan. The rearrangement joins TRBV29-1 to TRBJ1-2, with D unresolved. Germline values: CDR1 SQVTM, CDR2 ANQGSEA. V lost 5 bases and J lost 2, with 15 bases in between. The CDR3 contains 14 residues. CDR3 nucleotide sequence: TGCAGCGTTTCGCAAGGACTTTCGAACTATGGCTACACCCTC. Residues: CSVSQGLSNYGYTL.

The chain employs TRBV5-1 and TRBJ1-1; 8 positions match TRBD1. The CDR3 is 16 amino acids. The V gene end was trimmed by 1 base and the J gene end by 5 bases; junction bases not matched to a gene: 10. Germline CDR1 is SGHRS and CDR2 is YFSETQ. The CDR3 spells CASSLQGANLGTEAFF. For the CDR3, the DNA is TGCGCCAGCAGCTTGCAGGGGGCAAATTTAGGTACTGAAGCTTTCTTT.

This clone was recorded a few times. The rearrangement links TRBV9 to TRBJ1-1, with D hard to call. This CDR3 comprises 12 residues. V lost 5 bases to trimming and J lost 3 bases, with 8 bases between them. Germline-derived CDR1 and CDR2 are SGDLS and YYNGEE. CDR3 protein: CASSVSDTEAFF. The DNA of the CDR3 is TGTGCCAGCAGTGTTTCGGACACTGAAGCTTTCTTT.

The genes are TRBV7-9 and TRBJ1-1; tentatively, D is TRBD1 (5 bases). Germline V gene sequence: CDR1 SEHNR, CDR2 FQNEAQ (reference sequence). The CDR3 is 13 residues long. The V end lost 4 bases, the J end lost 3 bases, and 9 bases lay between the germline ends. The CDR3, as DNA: TGTGCCAGCAGCTGGGGGGGACACACTGAAGCTTTCTTT. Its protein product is CASSWGGHTEAFF.

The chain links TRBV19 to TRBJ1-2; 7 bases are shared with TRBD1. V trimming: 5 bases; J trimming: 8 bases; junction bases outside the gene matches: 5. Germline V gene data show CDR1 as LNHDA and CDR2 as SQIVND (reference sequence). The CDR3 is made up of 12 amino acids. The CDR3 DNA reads TGTGCCAGTAGTCGACAGGGTTACGGCTACACCTTC. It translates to CASSRQGYGYTF. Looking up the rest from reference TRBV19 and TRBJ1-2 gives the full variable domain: DGGITQSPKYLFRKEGQNVTLSCEQNLNHDAMYWYRQDPGQGLRLIYYSQIVNDFQKGDIAEGYSVSREKKESFPLTVTSAQKNPTAFYLCASSRQGYGYTFGSGTRLTVV.

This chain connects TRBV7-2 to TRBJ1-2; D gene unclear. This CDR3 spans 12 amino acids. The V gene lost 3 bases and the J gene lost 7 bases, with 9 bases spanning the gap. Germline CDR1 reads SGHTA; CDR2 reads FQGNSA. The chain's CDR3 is CASSFIGGGYTF. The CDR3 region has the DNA TGTGCCAGCAGCTTCATCGGCGGTGGCTACACCTTC.

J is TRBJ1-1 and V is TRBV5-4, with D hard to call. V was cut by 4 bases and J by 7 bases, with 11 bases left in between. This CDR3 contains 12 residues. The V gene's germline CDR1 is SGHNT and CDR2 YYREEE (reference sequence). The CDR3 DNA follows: TGTGCCAGCAGCCGCGATAGCTTTGAAGCTTTCTTT. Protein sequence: CASSRDSFEAFF.

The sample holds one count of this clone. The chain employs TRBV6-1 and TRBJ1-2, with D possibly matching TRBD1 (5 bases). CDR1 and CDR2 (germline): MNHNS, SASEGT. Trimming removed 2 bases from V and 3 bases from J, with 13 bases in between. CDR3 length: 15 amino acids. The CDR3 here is CASSEMGGAYYGYTF. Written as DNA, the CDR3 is TGTGCCAGCAGTGAAATGGGAGGGGCTTACTATGGCTACACCTTC.

CDR3 residues: CAWTTTGRSRPPLHF. DNA for the CDR3: TGTGCCTGGACTACGACAGGCCGCTCACGGCCCCCCCTCCACTTT. This sequence joins TRBV30 and TRBJ1-6, with D perhaps matching TRBD1 (6 bases). The CDR3 totals 15 residues. Per germline, CDR1 GTSNPN and CDR2 SVGIG (reference sequence). V lost 4 bases and J lost 13, with 23 bases in between.